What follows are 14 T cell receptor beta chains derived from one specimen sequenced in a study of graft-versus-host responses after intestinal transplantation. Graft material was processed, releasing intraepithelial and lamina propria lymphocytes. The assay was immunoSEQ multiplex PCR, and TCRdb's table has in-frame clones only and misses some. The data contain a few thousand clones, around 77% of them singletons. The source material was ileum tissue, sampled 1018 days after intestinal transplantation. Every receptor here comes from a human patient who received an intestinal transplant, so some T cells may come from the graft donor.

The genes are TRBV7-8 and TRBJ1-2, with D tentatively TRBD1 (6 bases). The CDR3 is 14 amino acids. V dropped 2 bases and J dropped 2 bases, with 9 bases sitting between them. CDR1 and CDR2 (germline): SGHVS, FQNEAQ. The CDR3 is CASSLLQGNYGYTF. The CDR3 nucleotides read TGTGCCAGCAGCTTATTACAGGGCAACTATGGCTACACCTTC.

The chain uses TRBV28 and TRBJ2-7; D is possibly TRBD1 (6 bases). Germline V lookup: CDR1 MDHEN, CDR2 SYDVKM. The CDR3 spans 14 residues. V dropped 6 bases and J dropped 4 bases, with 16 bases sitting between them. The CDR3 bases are TGTGCCAGCAGCCCGAGACAGGTTGGATACGAGCAGTACGTC. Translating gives CASSPRQVGYEQYV.

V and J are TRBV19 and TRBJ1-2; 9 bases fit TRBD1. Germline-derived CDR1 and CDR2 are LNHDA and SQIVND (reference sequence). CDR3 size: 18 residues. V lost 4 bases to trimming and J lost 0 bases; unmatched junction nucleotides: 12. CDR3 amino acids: CASSTTRGQGPSNYGYTF. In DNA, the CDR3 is TGTGCCAGTAGTACGACACGAGGACAGGGGCCTTCTAACTATGGCTACACCTTC.

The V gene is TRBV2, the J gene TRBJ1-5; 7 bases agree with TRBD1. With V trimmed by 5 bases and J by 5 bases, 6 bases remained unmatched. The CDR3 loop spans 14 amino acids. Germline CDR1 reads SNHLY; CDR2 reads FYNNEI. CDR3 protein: CASSRAGGYQPQHF. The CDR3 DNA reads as TGTGCCAGCAGTCGGGCAGGGGGATATCAGCCCCAGCATTTT.

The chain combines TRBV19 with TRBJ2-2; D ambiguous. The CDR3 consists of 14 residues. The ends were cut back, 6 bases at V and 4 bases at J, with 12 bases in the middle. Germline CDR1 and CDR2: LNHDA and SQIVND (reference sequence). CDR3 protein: CASRLNLGTGELFF. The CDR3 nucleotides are TGTGCCAGTAGGTTAAACTTGGGCACCGGGGAGCTGTTTTTT.

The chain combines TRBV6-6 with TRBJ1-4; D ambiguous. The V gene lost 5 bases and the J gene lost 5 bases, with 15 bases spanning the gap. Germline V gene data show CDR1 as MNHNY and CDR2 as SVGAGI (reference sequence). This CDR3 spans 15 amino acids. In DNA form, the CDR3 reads TGTGCCAGCAGTGACTACGGGTTATCGAATGAAAAACTGTTTTTT. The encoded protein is CASSDYGLSNEKLFF.

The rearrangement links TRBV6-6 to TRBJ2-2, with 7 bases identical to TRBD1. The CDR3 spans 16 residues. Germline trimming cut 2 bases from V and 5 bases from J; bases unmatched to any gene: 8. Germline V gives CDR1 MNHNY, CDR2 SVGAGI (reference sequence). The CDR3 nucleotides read TGTGCCAGCAGTTACCTCGACAGGGACGTTACCGGGGAGCTGTTTTTT. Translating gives CASSYLDRDVTGELFF.

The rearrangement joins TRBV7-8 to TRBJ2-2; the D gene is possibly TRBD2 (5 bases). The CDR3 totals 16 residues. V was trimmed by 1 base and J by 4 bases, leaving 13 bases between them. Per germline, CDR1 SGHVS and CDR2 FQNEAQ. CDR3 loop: CASSLVWEIFTGELFF. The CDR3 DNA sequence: TGTGCCAGCAGCTTAGTTTGGGAGATCTTCACCGGGGAGCTGTTTTTT.

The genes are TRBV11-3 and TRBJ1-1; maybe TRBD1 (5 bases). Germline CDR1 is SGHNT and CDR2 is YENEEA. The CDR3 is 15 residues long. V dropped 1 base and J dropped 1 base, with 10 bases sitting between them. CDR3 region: CASSLGGSRNTEAFF. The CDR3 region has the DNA TGTGCCAGCAGCTTAGGGGGGAGTCGGAACACTGAAGCTTTCTTT.

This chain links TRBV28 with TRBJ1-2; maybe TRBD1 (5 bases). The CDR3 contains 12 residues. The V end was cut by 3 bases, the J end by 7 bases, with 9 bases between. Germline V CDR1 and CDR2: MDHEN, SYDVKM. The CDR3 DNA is TGTGCCAGCAGTTTGGAGCAGGGTGGCTACACCTTC. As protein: CASSLEQGGYTF.

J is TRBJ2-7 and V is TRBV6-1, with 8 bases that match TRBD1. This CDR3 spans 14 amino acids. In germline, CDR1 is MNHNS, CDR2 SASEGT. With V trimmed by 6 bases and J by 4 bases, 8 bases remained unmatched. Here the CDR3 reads CASRKPGQVYEQYV. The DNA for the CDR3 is TGTGCCAGCAGGAAACCGGGACAGGTTTACGAGCAGTACGTC.

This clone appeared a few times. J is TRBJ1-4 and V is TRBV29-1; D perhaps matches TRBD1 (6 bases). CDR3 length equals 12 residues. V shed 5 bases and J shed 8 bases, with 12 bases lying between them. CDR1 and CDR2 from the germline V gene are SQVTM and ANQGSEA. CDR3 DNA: TGCAGCGTTATGGGGGGCGAGGAAAAACTGTTTTTT. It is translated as CSVMGGEEKLFF. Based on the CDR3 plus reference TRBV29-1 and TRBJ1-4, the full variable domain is SAVISQKPSRDICQRGTSLTIQCQVDSQVTMMFWYRQQPGQSLTLIATANQGSEATYESGFVIDKFPISRPNLTFSTLTVSNMSPEDSSIYLCSVMGGEEKLFFGSGTQLSVL.

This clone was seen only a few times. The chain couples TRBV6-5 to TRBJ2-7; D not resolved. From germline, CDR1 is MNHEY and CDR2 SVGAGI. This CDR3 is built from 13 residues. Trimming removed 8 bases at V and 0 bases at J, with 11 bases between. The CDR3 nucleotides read TGTGCCAGCGTATCAGGTTCCTCCTACGAGCAGTACTTC. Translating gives CASVSGSSYEQYF.

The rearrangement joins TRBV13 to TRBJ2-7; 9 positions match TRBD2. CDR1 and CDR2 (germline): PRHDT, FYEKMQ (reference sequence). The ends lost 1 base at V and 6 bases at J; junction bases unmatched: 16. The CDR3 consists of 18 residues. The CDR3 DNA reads TGTGCCAGCAGCTTAGATGAGAGACTAGCGGTTGGAAGTGGCGAGCAGTACTTC. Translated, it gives CASSLDERLAVGSGEQYF.